This T cell receptor (beta chain) appears in the sequencing data of a study of the immune and genomic landscape of osteosarcoma. Trimming took off 1 base at V and 2 bases at J, with 9 bases between the two ends. The CDR3 has 15 amino acids. Germline V gene data show CDR1 as SGHDT and CDR2 as YYEEEE. Primary, local recurrence and metastasis osteosarcoma tumors were taken after treatment from poor-prognosis patients. Sequencing used immunoSEQ multiplex PCR; TCRdb keeps in-frame clones, though not all of them. The table includes roughly 540 clones, 60% to 80% detected once. This clone has just a few counts.

The source of this sequence is a human donor with osteosarcoma. The specimen sequenced was osteosarcoma tumor tissue from the lung. The chain employs TRBV5-6 and TRBJ2-2; perhaps TRBD1 as D (6 bases). CDR3 in DNA: TGTGCCAGCAGCTTGACAGGGATAAACACCGGGGAGCTGTTTTTT. Translation gives CASSLTGINTGELFF.